Shown below are 8 T cell receptor beta chains from a single sample sequenced in a study of vaccination and CD4 T cells after COVID-19. Time point of the sample: late sampling 161 to 241 days after vaccination in a few convalescent patients. Treatment meaning: approximately nine-day PBMC culture with coronavirus spike peptide pools or control peptides (ViraFEST assay). Their target antigens are unknown. The Oncomine TCR Beta short-read assay was applied to DNA of cultured CD4+ T cells. In TCRdb, the PCR reads were re-called with MiXCR into one record per CDR3 protein. This table has 15,000 to 20,000 distinct CDR3 sequences, around 50% appearing once. This specimen consisted of CD4+ T cells from blood, cultured in vitro, obtained about 7 months after SARS-CoV-2 vaccination. The receptors were sampled from a human donor who had recovered from COVID-19.

The rearrangement links TRBV7-9 to TRBJ1-6; D is unresolved. The CDR3 consists of 15 residues. CDR1 SEHNR and CDR2 FQNEAQ come from the germline V gene (reference sequence). V lost 3 bases, J lost 0 bases, and 6 bases lay in between. CDR3 sequence: CASSLWSSYNSPLHF. The CDR3 nucleotides read TGTGCCAGCAGCTTGTGGAGCTCCTATAATTCACCCCTCCACTTT.

This clonotype was observed a few times. J is TRBJ2-3 and V is TRBV25-1, with 11 bases matching TRBD1. Germline V gene data show CDR1 as MGHDK and CDR2 as SYGVNS. CDR3 length equals 15 residues. Trimming removed 8 bases from V and 3 bases from J; junction bases left unmatched: 7. The CDR3 bases are TGTGCCAGCCTAAGGGACAGGGGGAGGACAGATACGCAGTATTTT. It encodes CASLRDRGRTDTQYF.

This clonotype was observed once. The CDR3 protein is CASSPRGGAGNTIYF. In nucleotides, the CDR3 is TGTGCCAGCAGCCCACGGGGGGGGGCTGGAAACACCATATATTTT. The J gene is TRBJ1-3, the V gene TRBV7-2; possible D gene TRBD1, 5 bases. The CDR3 is 15 residues long. Trimming removed 5 bases at V and 2 bases at J, with 13 bases between. Germline V gives CDR1 SGHTA, CDR2 FQGNSA.

CDR3 DNA sequence: TGTGCCTGGAGACGCCCGAACACTGAAGCTTTCTTT. Amino acids: CAWRRPNTEAFF. The rearrangement joins TRBV30 to TRBJ1-1; D gene uncertain. Germline V gene data show CDR1 as GTSNPN and CDR2 as SVGIG (reference sequence). There are 12 residues in the CDR3. V lost 3 bases, J lost 1 base, and 6 bases lay in between.

This clonotype has just a few counts. The chain links TRBV2 to TRBJ2-5, with a possible D match to TRBD2 (5 bases). This CDR3 is 13 amino acids long. V was clipped by 5 bases and J by 6 bases, with 13 bases between them. CDR1 SNHLY and CDR2 FYNNEI come from the germline V gene. Here the CDR3 reads CASSTSAGKTQYF. The CDR3 region has the DNA TGTGCCAGCAGTACCTCGGCCGGGAAGACCCAGTACTTC.

The chain has TRBV5-1 and TRBJ2-2; 7 bases agree with TRBD2. This CDR3 has 15 residues. V lost 5 bases, J lost 0 bases, and 4 bases stayed unmatched. CDR1 SGHRS and CDR2 YFSETQ come from the germline V gene. CDR3 nucleotides: TGCGCCAGCAGATTACTAGCGCCGAACACCGGGGAGCTGTTTTTT. Its protein is CASRLLAPNTGELFF.

This chain links TRBV24-1 with TRBJ1-1; D is undetermined. Per the germline V gene, CDR1 is KGHDR and CDR2 is SFDVKD. Trimming removed 4 bases at V and 8 bases at J, with 13 bases between. The CDR3 extends over 13 amino acids. As DNA, the CDR3 is TGTGCCACCAGTGACCCCGGGTTGCAAGAAGCTTTCTTT. Residues: CATSDPGLQEAFF.

The CDR3 nucleotides are TGTGCCAGCAGGTACTACAATGAGCAGTTCTTC. It is translated as CASRYYNEQFF. The genes are TRBV11-2 and TRBJ2-1, with unresolved D. Between the trimmed V and J ends, which lost 6 bases and 3 bases, there was a span of 3 bases. CDR3 length: 11 residues. CDR1 and CDR2 (germline): SGHAT, FQNNGV.